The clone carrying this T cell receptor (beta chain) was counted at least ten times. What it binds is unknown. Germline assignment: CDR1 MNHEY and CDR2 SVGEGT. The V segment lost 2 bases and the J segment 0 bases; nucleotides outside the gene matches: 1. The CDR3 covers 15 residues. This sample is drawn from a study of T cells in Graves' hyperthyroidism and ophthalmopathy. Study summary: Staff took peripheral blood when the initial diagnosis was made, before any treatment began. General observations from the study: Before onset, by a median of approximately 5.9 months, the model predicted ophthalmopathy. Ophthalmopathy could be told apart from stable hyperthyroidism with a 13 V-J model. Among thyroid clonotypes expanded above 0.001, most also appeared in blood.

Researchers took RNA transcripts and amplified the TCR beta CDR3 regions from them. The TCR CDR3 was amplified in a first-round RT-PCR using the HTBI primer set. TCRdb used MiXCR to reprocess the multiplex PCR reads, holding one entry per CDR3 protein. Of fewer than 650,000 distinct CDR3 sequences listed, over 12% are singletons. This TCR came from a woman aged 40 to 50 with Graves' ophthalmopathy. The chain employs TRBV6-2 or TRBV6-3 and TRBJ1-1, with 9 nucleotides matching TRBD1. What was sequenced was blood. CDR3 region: CASSYRQGVNTEAFF. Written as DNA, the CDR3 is TGTGCCAGCAGTTACAGACAGGGGGTGAACACTGAAGCTTTCTTT.